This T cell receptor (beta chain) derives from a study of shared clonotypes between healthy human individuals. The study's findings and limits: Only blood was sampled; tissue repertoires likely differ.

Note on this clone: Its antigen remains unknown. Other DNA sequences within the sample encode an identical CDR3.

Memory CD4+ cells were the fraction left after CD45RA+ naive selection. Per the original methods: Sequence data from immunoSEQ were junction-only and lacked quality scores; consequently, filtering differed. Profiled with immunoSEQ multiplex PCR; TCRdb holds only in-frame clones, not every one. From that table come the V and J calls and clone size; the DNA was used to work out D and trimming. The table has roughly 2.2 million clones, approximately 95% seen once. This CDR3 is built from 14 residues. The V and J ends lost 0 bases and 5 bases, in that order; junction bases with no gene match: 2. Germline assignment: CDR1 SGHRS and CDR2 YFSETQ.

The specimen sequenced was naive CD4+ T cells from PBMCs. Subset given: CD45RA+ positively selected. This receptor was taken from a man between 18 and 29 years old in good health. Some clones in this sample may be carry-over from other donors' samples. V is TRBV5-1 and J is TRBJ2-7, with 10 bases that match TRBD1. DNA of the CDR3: TGCGCCAGCAGCTTGGGACAGGGGGCGGACGAGCAGTACTTC. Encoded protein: CASSLGQGADEQYF.